This TCR beta chain was sequenced for a study of T cells in pancreatic ductal adenocarcinoma. Surgery without prior neoadjuvant therapy was the treatment of the selected pancreatic ductal adenocarcinoma patients. This CDR3 has 15 amino acids. Trimming took 0 bases from V and 8 from J, leaving 14 bases between them. CDR1 LGHNA and CDR2 YNFKEQ come from the germline V gene. Only in-frame clones appear in the TCRdb table, and some are missing; sequencing was by immunoSEQ multiplex PCR. This table holds over 15,000 clones, approximately 90% found once. The sample consisted of PBMCs. The origin of this receptor is a human donor with pancreatic ductal adenocarcinoma. This rearrangement joins TRBV4-2 to TRBJ2-4; D not certain. The CDR3 bases are TGTGCCAGCAGCCAAGATCTCGCAGGTAACGACATTCAGTACTTC. It translates to CASSQDLAGNDIQYF.